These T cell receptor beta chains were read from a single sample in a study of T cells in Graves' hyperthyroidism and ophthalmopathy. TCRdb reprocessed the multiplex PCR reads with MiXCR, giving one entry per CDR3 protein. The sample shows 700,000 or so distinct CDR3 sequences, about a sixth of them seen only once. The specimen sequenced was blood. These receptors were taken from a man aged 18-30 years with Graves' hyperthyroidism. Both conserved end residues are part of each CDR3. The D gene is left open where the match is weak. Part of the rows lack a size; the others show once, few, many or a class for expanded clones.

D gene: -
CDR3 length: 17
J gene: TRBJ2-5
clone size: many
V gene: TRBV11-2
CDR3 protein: CASSLRVRAGDQETQYF
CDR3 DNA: TGTGCCAGCAGCCTCCGGGTCAGGGCGGGCGACCAAGAGACCCAGTACTTC

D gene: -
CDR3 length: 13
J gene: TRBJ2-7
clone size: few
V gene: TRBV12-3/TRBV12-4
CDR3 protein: CASTSSASYEQYF
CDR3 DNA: TGTGCCAGCACCTCCAGCGCCTCCTACGAGCAGTACTTC

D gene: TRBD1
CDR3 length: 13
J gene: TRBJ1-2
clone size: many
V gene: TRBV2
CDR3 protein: CASVPGQGYGYTF
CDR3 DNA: TGTGCCAGCGTTCCGGGACAGGGCTATGGCTACACCTTC

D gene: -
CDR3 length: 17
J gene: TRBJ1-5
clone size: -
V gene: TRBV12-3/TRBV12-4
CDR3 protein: CASSYSVLRGAGQPQHF
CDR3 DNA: TGTGCCAGCAGCTACTCCGTCCTTCGGGGGGCCGGTCAGCCCCAGCATTTT

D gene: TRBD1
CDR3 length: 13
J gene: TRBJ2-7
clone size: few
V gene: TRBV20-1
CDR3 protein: CSAIRDRGDEQYF
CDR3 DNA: TGCAGTGCTATCCGGGACAGGGGTGACGAGCAGTACTTC

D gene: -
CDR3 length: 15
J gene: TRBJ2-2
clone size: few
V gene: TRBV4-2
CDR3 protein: CASSQGALGAGELFF
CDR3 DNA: TGTGCCAGCAGCCAAGGTGCCCTAGGGGCCGGGGAGCTGTTTTTT

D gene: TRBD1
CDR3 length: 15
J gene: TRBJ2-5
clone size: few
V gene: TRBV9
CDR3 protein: CASSVSGTGLETQYF
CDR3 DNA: TGTGCCAGCAGCGTCTCCGGGACAGGACTCGAGACCCAGTACTTC

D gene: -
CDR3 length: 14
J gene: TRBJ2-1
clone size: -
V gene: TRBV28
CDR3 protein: CASSEQEARDEQFF
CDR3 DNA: TGTGCCAGCAGTGAACAGGAGGCTCGGGATGAGCAGTTCTTC

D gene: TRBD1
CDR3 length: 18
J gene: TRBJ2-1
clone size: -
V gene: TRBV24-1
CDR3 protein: CATSDLGTGKRSYNEQFF
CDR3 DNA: TGTGCCACCAGTGATTTAGGGACAGGGAAAAGGTCCTACAATGAGCAGTTCTTC

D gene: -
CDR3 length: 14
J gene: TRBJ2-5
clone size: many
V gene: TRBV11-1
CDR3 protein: CASSFEQTQETQYF
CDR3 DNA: TGTGCCAGCAGCTTCGAACAGACACAAGAGACCCAGTACTTC

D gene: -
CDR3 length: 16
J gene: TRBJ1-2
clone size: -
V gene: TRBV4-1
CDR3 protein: CASSQDGRAVIGGYTF
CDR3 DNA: TGCGCCAGCAGCCAAGATGGCAGGGCCGTTATAGGGGGCTACACCTTC

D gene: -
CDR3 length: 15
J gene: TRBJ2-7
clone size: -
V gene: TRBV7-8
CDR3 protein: CASSRRSVTLAEQYF
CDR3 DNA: TGTGCCAGCAGCCGGAGATCGGTGACTCTGGCCGAGCAGTACTTC

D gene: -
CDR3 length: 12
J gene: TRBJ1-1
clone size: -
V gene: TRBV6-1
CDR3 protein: CASRLMATEAFF
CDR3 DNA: TGTGCCAGCAGGTTAATGGCGACTGAAGCTTTCTTT

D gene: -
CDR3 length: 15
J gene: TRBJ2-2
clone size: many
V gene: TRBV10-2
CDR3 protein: CASSDPRGRTGELFF
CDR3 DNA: TGCGCCAGCAGTGATCCCCGGGGACGGACCGGGGAGCTGTTTTTT

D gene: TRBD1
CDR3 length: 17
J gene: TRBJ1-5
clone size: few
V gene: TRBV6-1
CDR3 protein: CASGGRGQAGSNQPQHF
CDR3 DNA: TGTGCCAGCGGGGGGAGAGGACAGGCAGGATCAAATCAGCCCCAGCATTTT

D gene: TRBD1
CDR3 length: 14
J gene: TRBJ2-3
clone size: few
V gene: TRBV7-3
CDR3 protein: CASSLTGQVDTQYF
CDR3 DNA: TGTGCCAGCAGCTTAACAGGACAGGTAGATACGCAGTATTTT

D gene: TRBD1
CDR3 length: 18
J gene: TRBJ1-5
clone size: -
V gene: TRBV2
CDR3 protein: CASRAGTGVAFSNQPQHF
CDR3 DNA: TGTGCCAGCAGAGCCGGGACAGGGGTCGCGTTTAGCAATCAGCCCCAGCATTTT

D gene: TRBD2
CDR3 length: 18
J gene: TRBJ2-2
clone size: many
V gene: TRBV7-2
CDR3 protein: CASSLKVAGWSRTGELFF
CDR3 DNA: TGTGCCAGCAGCTTAAAGGTAGCGGGATGGTCGCGGACCGGGGAGCTGTTTTTT

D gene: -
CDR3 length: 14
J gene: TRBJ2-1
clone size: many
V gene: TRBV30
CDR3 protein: CAWSVGRGYNEQFF
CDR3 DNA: TGTGCCTGGAGTGTAGGGCGGGGATACAATGAGCAGTTCTTC

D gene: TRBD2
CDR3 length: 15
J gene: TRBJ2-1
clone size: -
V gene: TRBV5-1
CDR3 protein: CASSRGLVGYNEQFF
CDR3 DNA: TGCGCCAGCAGCCGGGGACTAGTAGGATACAATGAGCAGTTCTTC

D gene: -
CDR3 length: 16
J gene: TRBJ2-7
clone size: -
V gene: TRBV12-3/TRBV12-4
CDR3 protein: CASSEEGTVHAYEHYF
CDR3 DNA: TGTGCCAGCAGTGAAGAGGGGACCGTTCACGCCTACGAGCATTACTTC

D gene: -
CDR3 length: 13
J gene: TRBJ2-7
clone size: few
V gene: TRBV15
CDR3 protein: CATSRALMAEQYF
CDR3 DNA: TGTGCCACCAGCAGGGCGCTTATGGCCGAGCAGTACTTC

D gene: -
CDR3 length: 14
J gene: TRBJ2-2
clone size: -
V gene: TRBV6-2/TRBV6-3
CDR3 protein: CASSSSGYTGELFF
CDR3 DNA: -

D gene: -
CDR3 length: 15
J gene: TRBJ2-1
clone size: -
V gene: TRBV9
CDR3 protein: CASSVDLASYNEQFF
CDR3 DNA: TGTGCCAGCAGCGTAGATCTTGCGTCCTACAATGAGCAGTTCTTC

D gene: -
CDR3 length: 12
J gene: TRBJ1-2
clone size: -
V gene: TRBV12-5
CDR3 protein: CASGGNNYGYTF
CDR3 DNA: TGTGCTAGTGGGGGGAATAACTATGGCTACACCTTC

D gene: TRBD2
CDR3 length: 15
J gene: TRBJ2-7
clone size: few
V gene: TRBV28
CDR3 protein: CASKGSGGGPYEQYF
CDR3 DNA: TGTGCCAGCAAAGGATCGGGGGGAGGGCCCTACGAGCAGTACTTC

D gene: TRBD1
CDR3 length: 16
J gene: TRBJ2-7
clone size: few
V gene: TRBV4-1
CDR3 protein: CASSVLQGTGVYEQYF
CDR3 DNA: TGCGCCAGCAGCGTCCTGCAGGGGACAGGGGTATACGAGCAGTACTTC

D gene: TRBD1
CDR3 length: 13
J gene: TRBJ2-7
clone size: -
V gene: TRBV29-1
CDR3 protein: CSVWDREGTEQYF
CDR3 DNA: TGCAGCGTGTGGGACAGGGAGGGAACCGAGCAGTACTTC

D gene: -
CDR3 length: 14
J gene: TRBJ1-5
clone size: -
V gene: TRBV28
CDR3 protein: CASSRSGSHQPQHF
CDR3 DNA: TGTGCCAGCTCACGATCGGGGTCCCATCAGCCCCAGCATTTT

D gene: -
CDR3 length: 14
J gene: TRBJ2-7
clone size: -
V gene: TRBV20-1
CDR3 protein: CSAIPQTSAYEQYF
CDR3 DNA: TGCAGTGCCATCCCACAAACCAGCGCCTACGAGCAGTACTTC

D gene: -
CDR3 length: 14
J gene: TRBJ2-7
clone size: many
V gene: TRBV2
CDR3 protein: CASSAAGPRDEQYF
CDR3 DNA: TGTGCCAGCAGTGCTGCAGGTCCGCGGGACGAGCAGTACTTC

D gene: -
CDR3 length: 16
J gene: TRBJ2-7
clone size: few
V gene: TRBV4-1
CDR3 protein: CASSQGPQQGLDEQYF
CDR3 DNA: TGCGCCAGCAGCCAAGGACCCCAGCAGGGGTTGGACGAGCAGTACTTC

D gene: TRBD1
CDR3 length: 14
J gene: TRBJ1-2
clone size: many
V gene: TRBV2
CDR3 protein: CASSEDRGSYGYTF
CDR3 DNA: TGTGCCAGCAGTGAAGACAGGGGGTCCTATGGCTACACCTTC

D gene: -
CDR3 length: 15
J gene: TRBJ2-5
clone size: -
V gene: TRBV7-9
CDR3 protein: CASSQSRGPQETQYF
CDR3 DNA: TGTGCCAGCAGCCAGAGCCGGGGGCCCCAAGAGACCCAGTACTTC

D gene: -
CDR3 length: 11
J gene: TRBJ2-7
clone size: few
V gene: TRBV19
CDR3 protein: CASRSGVKQYF
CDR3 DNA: TGTGCCAGTAGGTCAGGGGTCAAGCAGTACTTC

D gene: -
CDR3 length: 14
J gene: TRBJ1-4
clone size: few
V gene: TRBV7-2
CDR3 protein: CASSRGTRTEKLFF
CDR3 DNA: TGTGCCAGCAGCCGCGGGACAAGGACTGAAAAACTGTTTTTT

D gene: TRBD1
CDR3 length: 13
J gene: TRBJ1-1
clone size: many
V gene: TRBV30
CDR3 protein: CACDRGQNTEAFF
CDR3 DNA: TGTGCCTGTGACAGGGGGCAGAACACTGAAGCTTTCTTT

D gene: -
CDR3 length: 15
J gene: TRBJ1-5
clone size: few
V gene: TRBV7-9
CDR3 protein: CAARDGPSSNQPQHF
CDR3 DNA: TGTGCCGCCAGGGACGGACCCTCTAGCAATCAGCCCCAGCATTTT

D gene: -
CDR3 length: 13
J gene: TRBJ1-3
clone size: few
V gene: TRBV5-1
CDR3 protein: CASSWAPGNTIYF
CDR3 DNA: TGCGCCAGCAGCTGGGCTCCTGGAAACACCATATATTTT

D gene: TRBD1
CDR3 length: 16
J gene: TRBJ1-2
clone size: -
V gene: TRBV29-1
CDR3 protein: CSAKARQGPGLVSYTF
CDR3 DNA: TGCAGCGCCAAGGCCAGACAGGGACCCGGCCTCGTAAGCTACACCTTC

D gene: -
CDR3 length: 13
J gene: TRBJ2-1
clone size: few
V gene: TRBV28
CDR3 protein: CASSLNPLTPPFF
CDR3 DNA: TGTGCCAGCAGTTTAAACCCGCTCACTCCTCCGTTCTTC

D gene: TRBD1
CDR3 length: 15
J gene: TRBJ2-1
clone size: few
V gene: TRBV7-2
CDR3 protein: CASRGRTGALNEQFF
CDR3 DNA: TGTGCCAGCAGAGGTCGGACAGGGGCTCTTAATGAGCAGTTCTTC

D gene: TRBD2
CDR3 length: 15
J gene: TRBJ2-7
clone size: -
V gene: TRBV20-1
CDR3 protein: CSARRLAGSSDEQYF
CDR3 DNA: TGCAGTGCTAGGAGACTAGCGGGTTCTTCAGACGAGCAGTACTTC

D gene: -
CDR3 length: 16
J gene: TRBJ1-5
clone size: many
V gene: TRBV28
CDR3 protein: CASSFRTVYSNQPQHF
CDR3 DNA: TGTGCCAGCAGTTTCAGAACAGTTTATAGCAATCAGCCCCAGCATTTT

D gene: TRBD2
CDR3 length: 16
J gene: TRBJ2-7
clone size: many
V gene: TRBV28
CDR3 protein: CASSFLAGGISYEQYF
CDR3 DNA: TGTGCCAGCAGTTTTCTAGCGGGAGGTATCTCCTACGAGCAGTACTTC

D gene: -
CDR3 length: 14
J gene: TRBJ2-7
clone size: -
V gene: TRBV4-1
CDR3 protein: CASSQDRLGSEQYF
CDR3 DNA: TGCGCCAGCAGCCAAGACCGACTAGGATCCGAGCAGTACTTC

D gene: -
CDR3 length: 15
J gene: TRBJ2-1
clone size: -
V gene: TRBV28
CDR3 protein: CASSPRRGVYNEQFF
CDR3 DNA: TGTGCCAGCAGTCCCCGGAGGGGCGTATACAATGAGCAGTTCTTC

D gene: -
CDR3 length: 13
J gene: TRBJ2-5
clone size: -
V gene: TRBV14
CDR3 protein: CASSPYTQETQYF
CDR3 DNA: TGTGCCAGCAGCCCATACACGCAAGAGACCCAGTACTTC

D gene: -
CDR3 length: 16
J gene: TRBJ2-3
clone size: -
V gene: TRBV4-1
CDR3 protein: CASSQHRSFNTDTQYF
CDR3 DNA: TGCGCCAGCAGCCAACACAGGAGCTTCAACACAGATACGCAGTATTTT

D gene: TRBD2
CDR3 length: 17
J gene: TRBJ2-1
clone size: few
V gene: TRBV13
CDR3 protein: CASSLGLSGASYNEQFF
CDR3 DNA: TGTGCCAGCAGCTTAGGCCTAAGCGGGGCGTCCTACAATGAGCAGTTCTTC

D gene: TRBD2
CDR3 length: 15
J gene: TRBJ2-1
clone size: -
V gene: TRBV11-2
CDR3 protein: CASIQREGGVHEQFF
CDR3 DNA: TGTGCCAGCATCCAACGGGAGGGCGGGGTCCATGAGCAGTTCTTC

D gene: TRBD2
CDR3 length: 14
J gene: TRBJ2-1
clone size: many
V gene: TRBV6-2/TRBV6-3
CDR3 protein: CASSWGGAYNEQFF
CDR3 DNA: TGTGCCAGCAGTTGGGGGGGGGCCTACAATGAGCAGTTCTTC

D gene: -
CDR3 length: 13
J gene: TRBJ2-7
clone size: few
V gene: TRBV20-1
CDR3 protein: CSARLAPSYEQYF
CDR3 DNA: TGCAGTGCTAGACTAGCGCCCTCCTACGAGCAGTACTTC

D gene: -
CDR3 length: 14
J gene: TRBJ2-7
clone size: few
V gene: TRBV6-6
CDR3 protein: CASSYRGSPYEQYF
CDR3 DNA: TGTGCCAGCAGTTACCGGGGCAGTCCCTACGAGCAGTACTTC

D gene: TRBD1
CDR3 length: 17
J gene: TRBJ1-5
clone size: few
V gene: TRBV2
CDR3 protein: CASSETVSGGWNQPQHF
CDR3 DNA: TGTGCCAGCAGTGAGACGGTATCAGGGGGCTGGAATCAGCCCCAGCATTTT

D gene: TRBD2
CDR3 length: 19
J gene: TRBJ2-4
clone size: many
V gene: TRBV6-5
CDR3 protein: CASSYWGLVRETGKNIQYF
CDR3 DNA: TGTGCCAGCAGTTACTGGGGACTAGTACGGGAGACGGGCAAAAACATTCAGTACTTC

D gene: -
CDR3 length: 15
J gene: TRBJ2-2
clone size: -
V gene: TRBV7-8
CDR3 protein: CASSPVAGNTGELFF
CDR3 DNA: TGTGCCAGCAGCCCTGTCGCCGGGAACACCGGGGAGCTGTTTTTT

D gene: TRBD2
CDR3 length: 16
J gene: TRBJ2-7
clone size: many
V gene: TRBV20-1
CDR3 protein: CSAYSEPGLGFGEQYF
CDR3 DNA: TGCAGTGCTTACTCCGAACCGGGACTAGGATTTGGTGAGCAGTACTTC

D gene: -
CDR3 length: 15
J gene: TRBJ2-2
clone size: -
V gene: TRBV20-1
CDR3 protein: CSARGLAAYTGELFF
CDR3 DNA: TGCAGTGCTAGAGGTCTAGCTGCTTACACCGGGGAGCTGTTTTTT